This T cell receptor beta chain was profiled in a study of cytomegalovirus exposure and HLA in healthy donors. Repertoires were generated with immunoSEQ multiplex PCR, while TCRdb's copy carries only in-frame clones and drops some. The sample shows approximately 150,000 clones, around nine tenths of them seen only once. In germline, CDR1 is MNHEY, CDR2 SVGAGI. V was shortened by 0 bases and J by 6 bases, with 13 bases between the two germline ends. The CDR3 contains 15 residues. The sample taken for sequencing was PBMCs. This chain joins TRBV6-5 and TRBJ2-3; tentative D call: TRBD2 (7 bases). The receptor's source is a man younger than 30 in good health and CMV-seropositive. The CDR3 nucleotides read TGTGCCAGCAGTTACTCTCGGGGGGCGGGGGATACGCAGTATTTT. Its translation is CASSYSRGAGDTQYF.